This TCR beta chain was observed in a study of shared clonotypes between healthy human individuals. Profiling relied on immunoSEQ multiplex PCR, and the TCRdb table lists in-frame clones only, not all of them. The table records around 580,000 clones, roughly 98% of them present only once. J was trimmed by 3 bases and V by 3 bases; bases with no gene match: 3. Germline V CDR1 and CDR2: SGHNT, YYREEE (reference sequence). The CDR3 sequence is 15 residues long. Naive CD8 populations comprised CD45RO-negative cells positively selected for CCR7, excluding terminally differentiated effector memory CD45RA+ cells.

The sample taken for sequencing was naive CD8+ T cells sorted from blood. This TCR came from a man aged 25 to 45 in good health. The rearrangement joins TRBV5-4 to TRBJ2-7; TRBD2 matches 13 bases. The CDR3 reads CASSWTSGSVYEQYF. The DNA of the CDR3 is TGTGCCAGCAGCTGGACTAGCGGGAGTGTCTACGAGCAGTACTTC.